This T cell receptor (beta chain) stems from a study of long-term antiretroviral therapy in people with HIV. The study, taken as a whole, reports: Patients on ART gained diversity, which nonetheless stayed below transplant donor controls.

Every participant gave one or more pre-ART and two or more post-ART PBMC samples. Every participant with HIV received treatment in the United States. V was clipped by 2 bases and J by 2 bases, with 3 bases between them. CDR3 size: 12 residues. Germline assignment: CDR1 KGHSH and CDR2 LQKENI. On this clone: What it binds is unknown.

It was version v3.0 of the immunoSEQ assay that was run at survey level. Sequencing was performed with immunoSEQ multiplex PCR; in TCRdb, only in-frame clones are kept and a portion is missing. The sample yields some 40,000 clones, around 86% seen once. Sequencing used unsorted PBMCs, obtained 1 year after starting antiretroviral therapy. This TCR was sampled from a man between 18 and 35 years old with HIV. The chain carries TRBV18 and TRBJ2-5, with unresolved D. The CDR3 spells CASSPVQETQYF. The DNA for the CDR3 is TGTGCCAGCTCACCAGTACAAGAGACCCAGTACTTC.